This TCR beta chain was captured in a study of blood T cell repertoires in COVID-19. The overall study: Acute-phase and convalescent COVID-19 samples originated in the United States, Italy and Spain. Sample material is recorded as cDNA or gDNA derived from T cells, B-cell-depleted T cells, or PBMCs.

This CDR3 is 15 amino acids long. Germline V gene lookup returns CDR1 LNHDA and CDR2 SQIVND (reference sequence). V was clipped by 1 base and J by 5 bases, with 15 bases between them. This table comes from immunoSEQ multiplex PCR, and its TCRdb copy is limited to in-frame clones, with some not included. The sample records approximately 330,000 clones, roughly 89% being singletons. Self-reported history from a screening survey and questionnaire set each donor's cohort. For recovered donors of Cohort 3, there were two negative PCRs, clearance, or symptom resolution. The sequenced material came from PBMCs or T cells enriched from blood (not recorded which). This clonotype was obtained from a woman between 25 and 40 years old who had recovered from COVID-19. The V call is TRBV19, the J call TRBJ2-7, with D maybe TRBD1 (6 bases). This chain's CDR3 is CASSIVGSGAHEQYF. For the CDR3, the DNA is TGTGCCAGTAGTATAGTCGGGTCAGGGGCGCACGAGCAGTACTTC.